A selection of T cell receptor beta chains follows, all from one sample in a study of CD8+ T cells in alopecia areata. Clones were read by immunoSEQ multiplex PCR, and TCRdb kept only the in-frame ones, dropping some. The table lists fewer than 200,000 clones, less than 70% of them singletons. Material: CD4+ T cells sorted from blood, obtained at week 24, from a patient treated with tofacitinib. These receptor sequences come from a human donor with alopecia areata. Both conserved end residues are part of each CDR3. Each record gives: clone size, D gene, V gene, CDR3 length, J gene, CDR3 DNA, CDR3 protein. D genes are given only for firm matches. Clone size is shown for a subset of rows, as once, few, many or a class of expanded clone.

>once|NA|TRBV7-6|13|TRBJ2-7
TGTGCCAGCAGCCATGGACGAGCCTACGAGCAGTACTTC
CASSHGRAYEQYF
>NA|NA|TRBV29-1|10|TRBJ2-3
TGCAGCGCCGGGAAAGATACGCAGTATTTT
CSAGKDTQYF
>few|NA|TRBV4-1|16|TRBJ2-5
TGCGCCAGCAGCCAAGACCCGACCAAACAAGGAAAGACCCAGTACTTC
CASSQDPTKQGKTQYF
>NA|TRBD1|TRBV9|15|TRBJ1-1
TGTGCCAGCAGCGGGGAGGGGGCATGGAACACTGAAGCTTTCTTT
CASSGEGAWNTEAFF
>NA|TRBD1|TRBV29-1|12|TRBJ1-2
TGCAGCGTTGGGGACAGCCCCTATGGCTACACCTTC
CSVGDSPYGYTF
>NA|NA|TRBV30|14|TRBJ2-7
TGTGCCTGGGGTACAGGGTATAACTCCTACGAGCAGTACTTC
CAWGTGYNSYEQYF
>few|NA|TRBV25-1|14|TRBJ2-7
TGTGCCAGCAGTGAATTTGTGGGGCCCTACGAGCAGTACTTC
CASSEFVGPYEQYF
>NA|NA|TRBV18|15|TRBJ2-4
TGTGCCAGCTCTCCCGGTGGAGTGGCCAAAAACATTCAGTACTTC
CASSPGGVAKNIQYF
>NA|NA|TRBV6-1|14|TRBJ2-2
TGTGCCACTCTCCGGGACGGATACACCGGGGAGCTGTTTTTT
CATLRDGYTGELFF
>NA|NA|TRBV25-1|16|TRBJ1-4
TGTGCCAGCAGTGACGGGGGGAGAGCGGGAAATGAAAAACTGTTTTTT
CASSDGGRAGNEKLFF
>NA|NA|TRBV5-1|15|TRBJ1-2
TGCGCCAGCAGCTTGTCTCGGGTCGGAAACTATGGCTACACCTTC
CASSLSRVGNYGYTF
>NA|NA|TRBV10-3|14|TRBJ2-5
TGTGCCTCTACGGGGACACCAAGGGGAGAGACCCAGTACTTC
CASTGTPRGETQYF